Each of the 27 T cell receptor beta chains below was sequenced from the same sample in a study of cytomegalovirus exposure and HLA in healthy donors. With 60 Vbeta and 13 Jbeta primers, the PCR was carried out. The data were produced by immunoSEQ multiplex PCR, yet TCRdb's version contains in-frame clones alone and is incomplete. The sample lists over 150,000 clones; over 65% were seen once. The sequencing input was PBMCs. The receptor set was obtained from a boy aged 2 to 9 in good health and CMV-seronegative.

This chain joins TRBV5-1 and TRBJ2-3; the match to TRBD2 covers 10 bases. J was trimmed by 7 bases and V by 4 bases; bases with no gene match: 6. The CDR3 runs 14 residues. CDR1 and CDR2 (germline): SGHRS, YFSETQ. CDR3 sequence (DNA): TGCGCCAGCAGCCAAAGCGGGGGGGCCTATACGCAGTATTTT. Amino acid sequence: CASSQSGGAYTQYF.

The rearrangement links TRBV5-1 to TRBJ1-1; D not resolved. V shed 1 base and J shed 3 bases, with 7 bases lying between them. The CDR3 runs to 13 residues. The germline gives CDR1 SGHRS, CDR2 YFSETQ. The CDR3 sequence: CASSLQEYTEAFF. The CDR3 DNA reads TGCGCCAGCAGCTTGCAGGAATACACTGAAGCTTTCTTT.

This chain uses TRBV19 with TRBJ1-2; TRBD1 agrees at 7 bases. Germline V lookup: CDR1 LNHDA, CDR2 SQIVND (reference sequence). This CDR3 is built from 13 residues. The trim removed 8 bases at V and 2 bases at J, leaving 5 bases unmatched. This CDR3 is CASGTAANYGYTF. In nucleotides, the CDR3 is TGTGCCAGTGGGACAGCAGCCAACTATGGCTACACCTTC.

This chain connects TRBV27 to TRBJ2-7, with unresolved D. Trimming shortened V by 5 bases and J by 3 bases, and 11 bases separated the two germline ends. The length of the CDR3 is 13 residues. Germline CDR1 and CDR2: MNHEY and SMNVEV (reference sequence). CDR3 sequence reads: CASSLRQDYEQYF. The CDR3 DNA reads as TGTGCCAGCAGTCTCCGTCAGGACTACGAGCAGTACTTC.

This rearrangement joins TRBV7-2 to TRBJ1-3; D ambiguous. The CDR3 is 17 residues long. In germline, CDR1 is SGHTA, CDR2 FQGNSA. Trimming cost V 4 bases and J 0 bases, with 16 bases left between them. CDR3 in DNA: TGTGCCAGCAGCTATAATACTGGTTTGCTCTCTGGAAACACCATATATTTT. Protein product: CASSYNTGLLSGNTIYF.

V usage is TRBV6-5 and J usage is TRBJ2-3; weak D call: TRBD1 (6 bases). The CDR3 has 15 amino acids. Germline V gene sequence: CDR1 MNHEY, CDR2 SVGAGI. The V end was cut by 4 bases, the J end by 5 bases, with 16 bases between. The CDR3 loop is CASSLQGGRVDTQYF. The CDR3 DNA reads as TGTGCCAGCAGTTTACAAGGGGGACGTGTAGATACGCAGTATTTT.

V and J are TRBV6-5 and TRBJ2-7; D might be TRBD1 (6 bases). V shed 5 bases and J shed 4 bases, with 15 bases lying between them. The CDR3 length is 14 residues. Germline V gives CDR1 MNHEY, CDR2 SVGAGI. The CDR3 region is CASSVRDTRYEQYF. CDR3 sequence (DNA): TGTGCCAGCAGTGTCCGGGACACACGGTACGAGCAGTACTTC.

With regard to this clone: A read error may produce the germline difference seen at one junction end. The gene calls are TRBV7-2 and TRBJ1-1, with 9 positions matching TRBD1. Germline CDR1 is SGHTA and CDR2 is FQGNSA. The CDR3 consists of 13 residues. In nucleotides, the CDR3 is TGTGCCAGCGCGGGGGACAGGGAGTCCTTACCACCCTTT. Amino acid sequence: CASAGDRESLPPF.

The chain is built from TRBV7-6 and TRBJ1-1; D is unresolved. The ends were cut back, 0 bases at V and 3 bases at J, with 11 bases in the middle. This CDR3 spans 15 amino acids. The germline gives CDR1 SGHVS, CDR2 FNYEAQ. CDR3 in DNA: TGTGCCAGCAGCTTAGCGCCCACTCTTGACACTGAAGCTTTCTTT. Translation gives CASSLAPTLDTEAFF.

The chain's CDR3 is CASSVSGATNEKLFF. The CDR3 region has the DNA TGTGCCAGCAGCGTCAGCGGGGCAACTAATGAAAAACTGTTTTTT. The chain is built from TRBV7-6 and TRBJ1-4; D unresolved. Germline CDR1 is SGHVS and CDR2 is FNYEAQ. V lost 5 bases, J lost 0 bases, and 10 bases lay in between. The CDR3 sequence is 15 residues long.

V is TRBV20-1 and J is TRBJ2-2, with no clear D. CDR1 and CDR2 from the germline V gene are DFQATT and SNEGSKA (reference sequence). This CDR3 contains 11 residues. V lost 3 bases and J 4 bases, leaving 3 bases between the germline ends. CDR3 in DNA: TGCAGTGCTAGTAGCACCGGGGAGCTGTTTTTT. Translated, it gives CSASSTGELFF.

The gene calls are TRBV10-3 and TRBJ1-3; no definite D call. There are 17 residues in the CDR3. Germline CDR1 and CDR2: ENHRY and SYGVKD. Trimming took off 2 bases at V and 2 bases at J, with 16 bases between the two ends. CDR3 sequence (DNA): TGTGCCATCAGTGAGACCCCCATCGAGGCAGCTGGAAACACCATATATTTT. This encodes CAISETPIEAAGNTIYF.

The genes are TRBV10-3 and TRBJ2-5, with 7 positions matching TRBD2. Germline lookup yields CDR1 ENHRY and CDR2 SYGVKD. V was pared by 10 bases and J by 8 bases, with 7 bases of the junction left unmatched. The length of the CDR3 is 11 residues. CDR3 loop: CATRGRGTQYF. In DNA, the CDR3 is TGTGCCACTAGAGGGAGGGGCACCCAGTACTTC.

The rearrangement joins TRBV7-3 to TRBJ1-5; 8 bases are a match to TRBD1. The V and J ends lost 6 bases and 0 bases, in that order; junction bases with no gene match: 19. This CDR3 region has 20 residues. Germline assignment: CDR1 SGHTA and CDR2 FQGTGA. The CDR3: CASSHMGGTGAPNSNQPQHF. As DNA, the CDR3 is TGTGCCAGCAGTCATATGGGGGGGACAGGAGCGCCTAATAGCAATCAGCCCCAGCATTTT.

The V call is TRBV27, the J call TRBJ1-6; D is perhaps TRBD1 (6 bases). Trimming left V 3 bases short and J 1 base short, with 16 bases between. Per the germline V gene, CDR1 is MNHEY and CDR2 is SMNVEV (reference sequence). This CDR3 spans 18 amino acids. The CDR3: CASSFSQGRGSYNSPLHF. CDR3 coding DNA: TGTGCCAGCAGTTTCTCTCAGGGGAGGGGTTCCTATAATTCACCCCTCCACTTT.

The chain joins TRBV4-2 to TRBJ2-7; tentative D call: TRBD1 (5 bases). The CDR3 has 15 amino acids. Germline V gene sequence: CDR1 LGHNA, CDR2 YNFKEQ. Trimming removed 1 base at V and 2 bases at J, with 12 bases between. CDR3 sequence (DNA): TGTGCCAGCAGCCAAGTGGAAGGGGCGGCCTACGAGCAGTACTTC. It encodes CASSQVEGAAYEQYF.

To note about this clone: Likely a read error: the CDR3 ends without its conserved phenylalanine or tryptophan. Because the CDR3's place on the DNA is in doubt, the DNA is left out and the CDR3 is given as listed by TCRdb. The chain joins TRBV2 to TRBJ2-3; TRBD1, the D gene given by the table, was not confirmed from the DNA. Germline V lookup: CDR1 SNHLY, CDR2 FYNNEI. The CDR3 is 13 residues long, counting both termini. This CDR3 is CATTDTRTGYPIL.

The V call is TRBV5-4, the J call TRBJ2-5; D remains ambiguous. The V end lost 0 bases, the J end lost 4 bases, and 10 bases lay between the germline ends. The CDR3 loop spans 14 amino acids. The germline V gene has CDR1 SGHNT and CDR2 YYREEE (reference sequence). The CDR3 reads CASSLAISGETQYF. The CDR3 bases are TGTGCCAGCAGCTTGGCCATTAGTGGAGAGACCCAGTACTTC.

The V call is TRBV10-3, the J call TRBJ2-5, with D possibly matching TRBD2 (5 bases). The CDR3 consists of 13 residues. From germline, CDR1 is ENHRY and CDR2 SYGVKD. V lost 5 bases and J 2 bases, leaving 9 bases between the germline ends. This CDR3 is CAISTPGQETQYF. DNA of the CDR3: TGTGCCATCAGTACGCCGGGGCAAGAGACCCAGTACTTC.

This clone was seen once. V is TRBV9 and J is TRBJ1-3; 9 bases match TRBD1. The junction had 6 bases not matched to a gene; V was cut back by 1 base and J by 4 bases. The germline gives CDR1 SGDLS, CDR2 YYNGEE. CDR3 length: 16 amino acids. The CDR3 DNA reads as TGTGCCAGCAGCGTAAGCTTAGGGACAGGGGGAAACACCATATATTTT. It specifies CASSVSLGTGGNTIYF.

This rearrangement joins TRBV4-1 to TRBJ2-1; D might be TRBD1 (5 bases). Germline CDR1 and CDR2: MGHRA and YSYEKL. Trimming took 1 base from V and 6 from J, leaving 16 bases between them. The CDR3 is 16 residues long. The CDR3 nucleotides read TGCGCCAGCAGCCAAGTCCTTACACCTCAGGGCAATGAGCAGTTCTTC. Amino acid sequence: CASSQVLTPQGNEQFF.

The chain uses TRBV7-9 and TRBJ2-1; TRBD2 is a possible D gene (6 bases). The V end was cut by 1 base, the J end by 3 bases, with 10 bases between. The CDR3 runs to 15 residues. Per germline, CDR1 SEHNR and CDR2 FQNEAQ (reference sequence). CDR3 sequence: CASSLGSGLYNEQFF. The DNA for the CDR3 is TGTGCCAGCAGCTTAGGTTCGGGACTCTACAATGAGCAGTTCTTC.

The genes are TRBV30 and TRBJ1-4, with no clear D. V was cut by 2 bases and J by 8 bases, with 21 bases left in between. The CDR3 extends over 16 amino acids. The germline gives CDR1 GTSNPN, CDR2 SVGIG (reference sequence). The CDR3 nucleotides are TGTGCCTGGAGTTTTCCCCCCCTCCCGAGCTACGAAAAACTGTTTTTT. Its translation: CAWSFPPLPSYEKLFF.

The chain links TRBV29-1 to TRBJ1-2; D uncertain. Germline-derived CDR1 and CDR2 are SQVTM and ANQGSEA. V was shortened by 6 bases and J by 5 bases, with 13 bases between the two germline ends. The length of the CDR3 is 12 residues. Here the CDR3 reads CSVETTSYGYTF. CDR3 in DNA: TGCAGCGTCGAAACTACCTCTTATGGCTACACCTTC.

V usage is TRBV7-8 and J usage is TRBJ2-5; maybe TRBD2 (7 bases). Germline CDR1 and CDR2: SGHVS and FQNEAQ. The germline V and J ends were trimmed by 1 base and 5 bases, with 11 bases remaining between them. The CDR3 consists of 14 residues. CDR3 sequence reads: CASSLDRGGETQYF. For the CDR3, the DNA is TGTGCCAGCAGCTTAGATAGGGGGGGTGAGACCCAGTACTTC. Full variable domain (outside the CDR3, taken from reference TRBV7-8 and TRBJ2-5): GAGVSQSPRYKVAKRGQDVALRCDPISGHVSLFWYQQALGQGPEFLTYFQNEAQLDKSGLPSDRFFAERPEGSVSTLKIQRTQQEDSAVYLCASSLDRGGETQYFGPGTRLLVL.

This sequence joins TRBV2 and TRBJ1-2, with 7 bases that match TRBD1. Germline CDR1 reads SNHLY; CDR2 reads FYNNEI. This CDR3 is 14 amino acids long. V shed 8 bases and J 8 bases; nucleotides not matched to a gene: 14. The CDR3 loop is CASSTGRGLKGYTF. DNA for the CDR3: TGTGCCAGCTCAACGGGTAGGGGGCTGAAGGGCTACACCTTC.

The chain uses TRBV2 and TRBJ2-4; TRBD2 matches 8 bases. With V trimmed by 8 bases and J by 3 bases, 12 bases remained unmatched. CDR3 size: 16 residues. Germline values: CDR1 SNHLY, CDR2 FYNNEI. CDR3 loop: CASRRGAERVKNIQYF. DNA of the CDR3: TGTGCCAGCCGGCGGGGGGCCGAGAGGGTCAAAAACATTCAGTACTTC. Filled out from reference TRBV2 and TRBJ2-4, the complete variable domain reads EPEVTQTPSHQVTQMGQEVILRCVPISNHLYFYWYRQILGQKVEFLVSFYNNEISEKSEIFDDQFSVERPDGSNFTLKIRSTKLEDSAMYFCASRRGAERVKNIQYFGAGTRLSVL.